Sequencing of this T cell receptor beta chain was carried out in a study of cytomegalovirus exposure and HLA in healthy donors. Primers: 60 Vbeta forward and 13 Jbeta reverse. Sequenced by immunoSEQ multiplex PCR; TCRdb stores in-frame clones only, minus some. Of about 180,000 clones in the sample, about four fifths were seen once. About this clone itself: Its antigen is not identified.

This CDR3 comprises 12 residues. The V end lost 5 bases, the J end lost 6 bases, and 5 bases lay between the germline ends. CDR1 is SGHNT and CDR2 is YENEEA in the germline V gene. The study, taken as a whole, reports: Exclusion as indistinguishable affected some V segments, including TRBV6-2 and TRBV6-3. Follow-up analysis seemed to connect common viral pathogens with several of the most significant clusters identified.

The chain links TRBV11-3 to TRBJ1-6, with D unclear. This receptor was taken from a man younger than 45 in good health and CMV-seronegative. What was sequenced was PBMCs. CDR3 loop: CASSPRNSPLHF. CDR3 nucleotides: TGTGCCAGCAGCCCCCGTAATTCACCCCTCCACTTT.